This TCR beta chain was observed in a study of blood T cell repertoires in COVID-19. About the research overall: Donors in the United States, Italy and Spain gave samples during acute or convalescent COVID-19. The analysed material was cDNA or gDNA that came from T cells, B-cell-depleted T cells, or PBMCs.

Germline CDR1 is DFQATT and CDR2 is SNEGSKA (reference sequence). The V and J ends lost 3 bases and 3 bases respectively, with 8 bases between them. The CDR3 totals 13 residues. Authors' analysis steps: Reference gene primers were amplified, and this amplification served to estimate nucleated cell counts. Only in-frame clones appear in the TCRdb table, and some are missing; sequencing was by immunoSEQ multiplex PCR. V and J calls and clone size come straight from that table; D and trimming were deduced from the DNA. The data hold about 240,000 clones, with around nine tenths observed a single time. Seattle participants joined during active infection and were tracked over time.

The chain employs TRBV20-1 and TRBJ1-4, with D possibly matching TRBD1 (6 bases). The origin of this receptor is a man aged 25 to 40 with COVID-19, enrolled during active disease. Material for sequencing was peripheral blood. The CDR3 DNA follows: TGCAGTGCTAGTGGGGGCCCTAATGAAAAACTGTTTTTT. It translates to CSASGGPNEKLFF.